Presented here are 15 T cell receptor beta chains from one specimen sequenced in a study of cytotoxic CD8 clonotypes in ibrutinib-treated CLL. Profiling relied on immunoSEQ multiplex PCR, and the TCRdb table lists in-frame clones only, not all of them. The sample includes approximately 200,000 clones, around 70% of them seen just once. Sequencing was performed on PBMCs, taken after 24 months of ibrutinib treatment. Receptors originate from a human donor with chronic lymphocytic leukemia.

This clone came up once. The chain links TRBV29-1 to TRBJ2-2, with D unclear. CDR3 length equals 14 residues. Trimming shortened V by 0 bases and J by 4 bases, and 9 bases separated the two germline ends. Germline-derived CDR1 and CDR2 are SQVTM and ANQGSEA. DNA for the CDR3: TGCAGCGTTGAAGACAGTGACACCACCGGGGAGCTGTTTTTT. Protein sequence: CSVEDSDTTGELFF.

This rearrangement joins TRBV15 to TRBJ1-3, with D uncertain. CDR1 is LNHNV and CDR2 is YYDKDF in the germline V gene (reference sequence). Between the trimmed V and J ends, which lost 9 bases and 0 bases, there was a span of 3 bases. CDR3 length equals 11 residues. CDR3 protein: CATHSGNTIYF. The CDR3 nucleotides read TGTGCCACTCACTCTGGAAACACCATATATTTT. Together with reference TRBV15 and TRBJ1-3, the CDR3 gives the full variable domain: DAMVIQNPRYQVTQFGKPVTLSCSQTLNHNVMYWYQQKSSQAPKLLFHYYDKDFNNEADTPDNFQSRRPNTSFCFLDIRSPGLGDTAMYLCATHSGNTIYFGEGSWLTVV.

The chain links TRBV4-3 to TRBJ2-7; 9 nucleotides agree with TRBD1. CDR3 length: 15 residues. Trimming removed 3 bases from V and 6 bases from J; junction bases left unmatched: 9. In germline, CDR1 is LGHNA, CDR2 YSLEER. CDR3: CASSHGTGSPSEQYF. Written as DNA, the CDR3 is TGCGCCAGCAGCCACGGGACAGGGTCTCCCTCCGAGCAGTACTTC.

This clone was observed a few times. The V and J genes are TRBV11-2 and TRBJ2-5, with D possibly TRBD1 on 6 matching bases. V was trimmed by 5 bases and J by 0 bases, leaving 16 bases between them. The CDR3 totals 16 residues. In germline, CDR1 is SGHAT, CDR2 FQNNGV. In DNA form, the CDR3 reads TGTGCCAGCAGCCCTAGCCGGGGACACTACCAAGAGACCCAGTACTTC. Encoded protein: CASSPSRGHYQETQYF.

CDR3 amino acids: CASSFSAGGTGELFF. CDR3 sequence (DNA): TGTGCCAGCAGCTTTTCAGCGGGAGGCACCGGGGAGCTGTTTTTT. V usage is TRBV7-2 and J usage is TRBJ2-2; 9 positions agree with TRBD2. CDR1 is SGHTA and CDR2 is FQGNSA in the germline V gene. With 3 bases clipped from V and 4 bases from J, the junction kept 3 bases outside the gene matches. The CDR3 runs 15 residues.

This clone has more than one count but fewer than ten. CDR3 protein: CASSELGGENTEAFF. The CDR3 bases are TGTGCCAGCAGTGAATTGGGGGGAGAGAACACTGAAGCTTTCTTT. The rearrangement links TRBV25-1 to TRBJ1-1, with D perhaps matching TRBD1 (5 bases). V was clipped by 1 base and J by 1 base, with 10 bases between them. CDR1 and CDR2 from the germline V gene are MGHDK and SYGVNS. The CDR3 sequence is 15 residues long. The whole variable domain, remainder taken from reference TRBV25-1 and TRBJ1-1, is EADIYQTPRYLVIGTGKKITLECSQTMGHDKMYWYQQDPGMELHLIHYSYGVNSTEKGDLSSESTVSRIRTEHFPLTLESARPSHTSQYLCASSELGGENTEAFFGQGTRLTVV.

Only one count was recorded for this clone. The chain carries TRBV14 and TRBJ2-7; 12 nucleotides align to TRBD2. This CDR3 has 13 amino acids. After removal of 10 bases from V and 1 base from J, the junction contained 2 bases not matched to a gene. Germline CDR1 and CDR2: SGHDN and FVKESK. CDR3 sequence reads: CATGTSGSYEQYF. CDR3 in DNA: TGTGCCACCGGGACTAGCGGGTCCTACGAGCAGTACTTC. Full variable domain (rest looked up from reference TRBV14 and TRBJ2-7): EAGVTQFPSHSVIEKGQTVTLRCDPISGHDNLYWYRRVMGKEIKFLLHFVKESKQDESGMPNNRFLAERTGGTYSTLKVQPAELEDSGVYFCATGTSGSYEQYFGPGTRLTVT.

V is TRBV11-2 and J is TRBJ2-7; D not resolved. This CDR3 has 13 amino acids. Trimming removed 1 base from V and 4 bases from J, with 8 bases in between. Germline V gene sequence: CDR1 SGHAT, CDR2 FQNNGV. The chain's CDR3 is CASSLGRIYEQYF. DNA of the CDR3: TGTGCCAGCAGCTTAGGTCGGATTTACGAGCAGTACTTC. Full variable domain (missing parts from reference TRBV11-2 and TRBJ2-7): EAGVAQSPRYKIIEKRQSVAFWCNPISGHATLYWYQQILGQGPKLLIQFQNNGVVDDSQLPKDRFSAERLKGVDSTLKIQPAKLEDSAVYLCASSLGRIYEQYFGPGTRLTVT.

The CDR3 loop is CASSWTGLPSVQYF. Written as DNA, the CDR3 is TGTGCCAGCAGCTGGACGGGACTACCCTCAGTGCAGTACTTC. This sequence joins TRBV5-4 and TRBJ2-7; TRBD2 aligns across 7 bases. Per the germline V gene, CDR1 is SGHNT and CDR2 is YYREEE (reference sequence). Trimming took 3 bases from V and 9 from J; bases not matched to a gene: 12. The CDR3 spans 14 residues.

In regard to this clone: The junction shows a germline mismatch at one end, possibly a read error. The chain combines TRBV27 with TRBJ2-7; D is perhaps TRBD1 or TRBD2 (5 bases each). The CDR3 totals 15 residues. From germline, CDR1 is MNHEY and CDR2 SMNVEV (reference sequence). CDR3 nucleotides: TGTGCCAGCAGTTTAAGCTTTGGGACCTCCTCCGAGCAGTACTTC. It translates to CASSLSFGTSSEQYF.

The chain carries TRBV5-1 and TRBJ2-5; D is unresolved. In germline, CDR1 is SGHRS, CDR2 YFSETQ. CDR3 length equals 16 residues. V was clipped by 0 bases and J by 4 bases, with 16 bases between them. CDR3 sequence: CASSLAQSSKVETQYF. The CDR3, as DNA: TGCGCCAGCAGCTTGGCTCAATCTTCGAAAGTAGAGACCCAGTACTTC.

The V gene is TRBV28, the J gene TRBJ2-1; 9 bases are shared with TRBD1. Germline trimming cut 6 bases from V and 3 bases from J; bases unmatched to any gene: 6. The CDR3 is 15 residues long. The germline CDR1 and CDR2 sequences are MDHEN and SYDVKM. The DNA for the CDR3 is TGTGCCAGCAGCCGTCCGGGACAGGGCTACAATGAGCAGTTCTTC. Amino acids: CASSRPGQGYNEQFF.

This chain links TRBV5-6 with TRBJ2-2, with 9 nucleotides matching TRBD1. CDR1 SGHDT and CDR2 YYEEEE come from the germline V gene. The CDR3 has 14 amino acids. Losses at the gene ends were 2 bases for V and 5 bases for J; bases not matched to a gene: 1. DNA of the CDR3: TGTGCCAGCAGCTTTGGGACAGGGACCGGGGAGCTGTTTTTT. Amino acid sequence: CASSFGTGTGELFF.

The chain has TRBV5-4 and TRBJ1-3; no clear D. The germline V gene encodes CDR1 SGHNT and CDR2 YYREEE (reference sequence). V shed 4 bases and J shed 1 base, with 12 bases lying between them. This CDR3 region has 15 residues. The CDR3 sequence: CASSQNVGSGNTIYF. CDR3 nucleotide sequence: TGTGCCAGCAGCCAAAATGTTGGATCTGGAAACACCATATATTTT.

This sequence joins TRBV27 and TRBJ2-7; 13 bases map to TRBD2. Looked up from germline, CDR1 is MNHEY and CDR2 is SMNVEV (reference sequence). The CDR3 is 17 residues long. V was pared by 2 bases and J by 7 bases, with 11 bases of the junction left unmatched. In nucleotides, the CDR3 is TGTGCCAGCAGTTTAAGAAGGACTAGCGGGAGCCTACGGGAGCAGTACTTC. Translated, it gives CASSLRRTSGSLREQYF.